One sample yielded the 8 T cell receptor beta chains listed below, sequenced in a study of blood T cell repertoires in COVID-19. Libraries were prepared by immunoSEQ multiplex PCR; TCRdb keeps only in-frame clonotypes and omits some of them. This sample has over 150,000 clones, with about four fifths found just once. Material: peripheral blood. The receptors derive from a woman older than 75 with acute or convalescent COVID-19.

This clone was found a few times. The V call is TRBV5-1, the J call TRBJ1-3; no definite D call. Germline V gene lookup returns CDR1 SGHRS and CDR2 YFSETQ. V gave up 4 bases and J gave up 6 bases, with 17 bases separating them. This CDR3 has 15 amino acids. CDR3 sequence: CASSPTGNRENTIYF. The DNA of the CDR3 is TGCGCCAGCAGCCCGACTGGGAACCGGGAAAACACCATATATTTT.

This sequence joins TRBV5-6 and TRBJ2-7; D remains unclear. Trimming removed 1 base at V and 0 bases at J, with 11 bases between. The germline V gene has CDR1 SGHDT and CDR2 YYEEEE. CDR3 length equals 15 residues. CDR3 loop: CASSLMGPPSYEQYF. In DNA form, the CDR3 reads TGTGCCAGCAGCTTGATGGGCCCTCCCTCCTACGAGCAGTACTTC.

In DNA, the CDR3 is TGTGCCAGCAGCTTGGGGACAGGGGTCGGCGAGCAGTACTTC. Translation gives CASSLGTGVGEQYF. The rearrangement joins TRBV5-5 to TRBJ2-7; TRBD1 agrees at 9 bases. There are 14 residues in the CDR3. The trim removed 0 bases at V and 6 bases at J, leaving 4 bases unmatched. Per germline, CDR1 SGHKS and CDR2 YYEKEE (reference sequence). Full variable domain (outside the CDR3, taken from reference TRBV5-5 and TRBJ2-7): DAGVTQSPTHLIKTRGQQVTLRCSPISGHKSVSWYQQVLGQGPQFIFQYYEKEERGRGNFPDRFSARQFPNYSSELNVNALLLGDSALYLCASSLGTGVGEQYFGPGTRLTVT.

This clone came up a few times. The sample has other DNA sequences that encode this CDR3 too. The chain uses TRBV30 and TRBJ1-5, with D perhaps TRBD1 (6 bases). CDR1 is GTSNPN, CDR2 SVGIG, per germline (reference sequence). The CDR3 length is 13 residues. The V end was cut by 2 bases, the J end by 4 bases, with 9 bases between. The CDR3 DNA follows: TGTGCCTGGAGTCGCAGGGGTAATCAGCCCCAGCATTTT. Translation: CAWSRRGNQPQHF.

The CDR3: CASSIRGEDRVKLFF. The CDR3 DNA is TGTGCCAGTAGTATAAGAGGCGAAGACCGGGTAAAACTGTTTTTT. The chain carries TRBV19 and TRBJ1-4; D gene unclear. Per the germline V gene, CDR1 is LNHDA and CDR2 is SQIVND (reference sequence). Deletions cut 2 bases from V and 10 bases from J, with 17 bases between. The CDR3 runs to 15 residues.

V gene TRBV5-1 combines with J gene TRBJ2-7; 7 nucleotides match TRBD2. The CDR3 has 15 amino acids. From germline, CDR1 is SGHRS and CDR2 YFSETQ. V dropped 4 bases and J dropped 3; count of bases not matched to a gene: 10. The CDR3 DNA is TGCGCCAGCAGCGTCTCCGGGACTAAAAACTACGAGCAGTACTTC. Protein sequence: CASSVSGTKNYEQYF.

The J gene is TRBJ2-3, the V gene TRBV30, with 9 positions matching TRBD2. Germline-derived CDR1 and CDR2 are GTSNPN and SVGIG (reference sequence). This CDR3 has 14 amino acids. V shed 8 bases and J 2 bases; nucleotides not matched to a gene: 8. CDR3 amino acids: CARSRGGPTDTQYF. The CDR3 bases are TGTGCCCGGTCGCGGGGGGGACCCACAGATACGCAGTATTTT.

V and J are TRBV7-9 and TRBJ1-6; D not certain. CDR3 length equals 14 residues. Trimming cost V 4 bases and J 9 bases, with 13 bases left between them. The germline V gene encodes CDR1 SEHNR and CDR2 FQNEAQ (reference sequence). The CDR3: CASSSREVGSPLHF. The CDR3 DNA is TGTGCCAGCAGCTCTCGGGAAGTTGGTTCACCCCTCCACTTT. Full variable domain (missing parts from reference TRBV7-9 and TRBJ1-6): DTGVSQNPRHKITKRGQNVTFRCDPISEHNRLYWYRQTLGQGPEFLTYFQNEAQLEKSRLLSDRFSAERPKGSFSTLEIQRTEQGDSAMYLCASSSREVGSPLHFGNGTRLTVT.